Following are 27 T cell receptor beta chains from one sample sequenced in a study of neurological immune-mediated disorders. One entry per CDR3 protein, called by TCRdb with MiXCR from the 5' RACE reads. The sample records fewer than 80,000 distinct CDR3 sequences, around 5.2% being singletons. The specimen was PBMCs. These receptors were obtained from a woman between 45 and 60 years old with multiple sclerosis.

The sample holds many counts of this clonotype. The chain recombines TRBV20-1 with TRBJ2-3; possible D gene TRBD1, 6 bases. Trimming stripped 3 bases from V and 6 bases from J, with 19 bases between. This CDR3 has 15 amino acids. Germline assignment: CDR1 DFQATT and CDR2 SNEGSKA (reference sequence). The CDR3 DNA follows: TGCAGTGCTAGGGGGGCTAGTCGGTTCTACGATACGCAGTATTTT. Translating gives CSARGASRFYDTQYF.

This clonotype was counted many times. V usage is TRBV25-1 and J usage is TRBJ2-5, with 11 bases fitting TRBD2. V was clipped by 7 bases and J by 5 bases; unmatched bases: 9. The CDR3 is made up of 15 amino acids. Looked up from germline, CDR1 is MGHDK and CDR2 is SYGVNS. This CDR3 is CASNELAGDIETQYF. The CDR3 region has the DNA TGTGCCAGCAACGAACTAGCGGGGGACATCGAGACCCAGTACTTC.

Ten or more counts support this clonotype. The chain carries TRBV20-1 and TRBJ1-1; D remains ambiguous. Germline V gene data show CDR1 as DFQATT and CDR2 as SNEGSKA (reference sequence). The CDR3 sequence is 13 residues long. Deletions cut 6 bases from V and 0 bases from J, with 11 bases between. Here the CDR3 DNA reads TGCAGTGCCATCAGAAACATGAACACTGAAGCTTTCTTT. It translates to CSAIRNMNTEAFF.

In this sample, this clonotype turned up many times. CDR3 sequence (DNA): TGTGCCAGCAGCTTAGTTCCGGGGGGGGTTAGCACAGATACGCAGTATTTT. Translated, it gives CASSLVPGGVSTDTQYF. The chain links TRBV7-2 to TRBJ2-3; 8 nucleotides align to TRBD2. Trimming removed 1 base from V and 0 bases from J; junction bases left unmatched: 6. The CDR3 consists of 17 residues. Germline V gives CDR1 SGHTA, CDR2 FQGNSA.

The chain uses TRBV20-1 and TRBJ2-3, with unresolved D. This CDR3 is 15 amino acids long. CDR1 is DFQATT, CDR2 SNEGSKA, per germline (reference sequence). Trimming cost V 6 bases and J 1 base, with 17 bases left between them. Written as DNA, the CDR3 is TGCAGTGCACAGAACCGGATTCTGGGCACAGATACGCAGTATTTT. Its protein is CSAQNRILGTDTQYF.

Details on this clonotype: A clone one base away is much larger, so this may be a read error. The chain employs TRBV12-3 or TRBV12-4 and TRBJ2-5; D ambiguous. This CDR3 has 13 amino acids. V lost 2 bases, J lost 2 bases, and 6 bases lay in between. CDR3 loop: CASSLRKQETQYF. The CDR3 DNA reads as TGTGCCAGCAGTTTAAGGAAGCAAGAGACCCAGTACTTC.

The table lists this clonotype with many counts. This chain connects TRBV7-9 to TRBJ1-1; D is ambiguous. From germline, CDR1 is SEHNR and CDR2 FQNEAQ (reference sequence). V was trimmed by 6 bases and J by 1 base, leaving 9 bases between them. The CDR3 loop spans 13 amino acids. CDR3 DNA sequence: TGTGCCAGCAGTGCGCAACCGAACACTGAAGCTTTCTTT. This sequence encodes CASSAQPNTEAFF.

This clonotype was detected many times. This sequence joins TRBV28 and TRBJ1-6, with a possible D match to TRBD1 (5 bases). Trimming shortened V by 10 bases and J by 1 base, and 14 bases separated the two germline ends. The CDR3 sequence is 15 residues long. Germline CDR1 reads MDHEN; CDR2 reads SYDVKM. The CDR3, as DNA: TGTGCCACCAAAGAGAGGGGTTCCTATAATTCACCCCTCCACTTT. Translating gives CATKERGSYNSPLHF.

The chain has TRBV5-1 and TRBJ1-4, with D perhaps matching TRBD1 (6 bases). This CDR3 contains 16 residues. Trimming removed 4 bases at V and 2 bases at J, with 15 bases between. Per germline, CDR1 SGHRS and CDR2 YFSETQ. The CDR3, as DNA: TGCGCCAGCAGCGGGGGCGCGAATCCGACTAATGAAAAACTGTTTTTT. Amino acid sequence: CASSGGANPTNEKLFF.

This clonotype was seen at least ten times. This rearrangement joins TRBV14 to TRBJ1-2; TRBD1 matches 7 bases. V lost 4 bases and J lost 3; bases outside the gene matches: 5. Germline loops: CDR1 SGHDN, CDR2 FVKESK. CDR3 length: 14 residues. The CDR3 spells CASSRDRDHYGYTF. The CDR3 DNA reads as TGTGCCAGCAGCCGAGACAGGGACCACTATGGCTACACCTTC.

This clonotype was observed a few times. The chain couples TRBV5-1 to TRBJ2-1; 8 positions agree with TRBD2. The junction had 6 bases not matched to a gene; V was cut back by 4 bases and J by 6 bases. Germline assignment: CDR1 SGHRS and CDR2 YFSETQ. This CDR3 comprises 14 residues. CDR3 sequence reads: CASSRDTSGNEQFF. The CDR3 bases are TGCGCCAGCAGCCGGGATACTAGCGGCAATGAGCAGTTCTTC.

The V and J genes are TRBV6-2 or TRBV6-3 and TRBJ2-7; D is tentatively TRBD1 or TRBD2 (5 bases each). The CDR3 consists of 15 residues. The V and J ends lost 2 bases and 2 bases respectively, with 13 bases between them. Germline assignment: CDR1 MNHEY and CDR2 SVGEGT. The CDR3, as DNA: TGTGCCAGCAGTTACACGCCCGGGGCCGCCTACGAGCAGTACTTC. The encoded protein is CASSYTPGAAYEQYF.

In its sample, this clonotype was seen many times. The chain is built from TRBV5-1 and TRBJ2-2; D uncertain. The V gene lost 3 bases and the J gene lost 5 bases, with 8 bases spanning the gap. Germline V gene data show CDR1 as SGHRS and CDR2 as YFSETQ. This CDR3 is built from 13 residues. CDR3 DNA: TGCGCCAGCAGCTCGGGTTGGACCGGGGAGCTGTTTTTT. Translation: CASSSGWTGELFF.

The sample holds many counts of this clonotype. The V call is TRBV12-3 or TRBV12-4, the J call TRBJ2-1; D is perhaps TRBD1 (7 bases). CDR3 size: 15 residues. With 5 bases removed from V and 8 bases from J, the gap between germline ends came to 19 bases. CDR3 nucleotides: TGTGCCAGCAGTCTCTACCAGGGGGGCCCCGATGAGCAGTTCTTC. Protein: CASSLYQGGPDEQFF.

The chain links TRBV5-1 to TRBJ2-5; 8 nucleotides match TRBD1. Losses at the gene ends were 2 bases for V and 5 bases for J; bases not matched to a gene: 17. Germline loops: CDR1 SGHRS, CDR2 YFSETQ. The CDR3 is 18 amino acids. The CDR3 DNA reads as TGCGCCAGCAGCTTATTATCCGGACAGGGTGGTCTGGGGGAGACCCAGTACTTC. This codes for CASSLLSGQGGLGETQYF.

This clonotype was seen many times. This chain connects TRBV3-1 to TRBJ1-2, with no clear D. V shed 1 base and J shed 14 bases, with 23 bases lying between them. The CDR3 contains 15 residues. Germline lookup yields CDR1 LGHDT and CDR2 YNNKEL (reference sequence). The CDR3 protein is CASSQGGPDPGKDTF. In DNA form, the CDR3 reads TGTGCCAGCAGCCAAGGAGGCCCGGACCCGGGTAAGGATACCTTC.

This clonotype was counted many times. V gene TRBV3-1 combines with J gene TRBJ1-1, with a tentative D call TRBD1 (6 bases). The CDR3 is 14 residues long. V lost 5 bases to trimming and J lost 4 bases, with 14 bases between them. Germline V gives CDR1 LGHDT, CDR2 YNNKEL (reference sequence). CDR3 sequence: CASSTQTGLTEAFF. The CDR3 DNA reads TGTGCCAGCAGCACTCAGACAGGCCTCACTGAAGCTTTCTTT.

This clonotype was picked up many times. CDR3 residues: CSARESASGFAQHF. In DNA, the CDR3 is TGCAGTGCTAGAGAATCGGCGTCAGGCTTTGCCCAGCATTTT. The genes are TRBV20-1 and TRBJ1-5, with D unclear. The CDR3 is 14 residues long. Germline V gene sequence: CDR1 DFQATT, CDR2 SNEGSKA (reference sequence). V gave up 0 bases and J gave up 11 bases, with 17 bases separating them.

For this clonotype: At one of its ends the junction is not consistent with the germline gene, which may arise from a read error. The V gene is TRBV10-3, the J gene TRBJ1-6, with D possibly TRBD1 on 6 matching bases. The CDR3 runs to 13 residues. Germline V gene data show CDR1 as ENHRY and CDR2 as SYGVKD. The CDR3 spells CATATGKDSPLNF. CDR3 in DNA: TGTGCCACCGCAACAGGGAAAGATTCACCCCTCAACTTT.

This clonotype has ten or more counts. V and J are TRBV7-2 and TRBJ2-7; no firm D call. Trimming cost V 0 bases and J 5 bases, with 11 bases left between them. CDR3 size: 14 residues. From germline, CDR1 is SGHTA and CDR2 FQGNSA. The CDR3 region is CASSLAGVGDEQYF. In nucleotides, the CDR3 is TGTGCCAGCAGCTTAGCCGGAGTCGGCGACGAGCAGTACTTC.

About this clonotype: The CDR3 does not end in the conserved phenylalanine or tryptophan, so this is likely a read error. The rearrangement uses TRBV28 and TRBJ2-7; D is uncertain. Germline V gives CDR1 MDHEN, CDR2 SYDVKM. This CDR3 is built from 12 residues. The V gene lost 6 bases and the J gene lost 2 bases, with 8 bases spanning the gap. The CDR3 DNA reads TGTGCCAGCAGGGTTGGAGCCTACGAGCAGTACAAC. It is translated as CASRVGAYEQYN.

This clonotype has a count of ten or more. V usage is TRBV4-1 and J usage is TRBJ2-7; TRBD1 or TRBD2 may be the D gene (6 bases each). The CDR3 loop spans 13 amino acids. V shed 1 base and J shed 7 bases, with 11 bases lying between them. Per germline, CDR1 MGHRA and CDR2 YSYEKL. The CDR3 DNA sequence: TGCGCCAGCAGCCAAGTACAGGGAGGAGAGCAGTACGTC. As protein: CASSQVQGGEQYV.

This clonotype was picked up many times. This chain uses TRBV12-3 or TRBV12-4 with TRBJ2-6, with D tentatively TRBD2 (6 bases). This CDR3 has 13 amino acids. Trimming left V 11 bases short and J 0 bases short, with 8 bases between. The CDR3 sequence: CAGGNSGANVLTF. The CDR3 DNA is TGTGCCGGAGGGAACTCTGGGGCCAACGTCCTGACTTTC.

This clonotype was seen many times. J is TRBJ1-6 and V is TRBV4-3; TRBD1 might be the D (5 bases). The CDR3 loop spans 16 amino acids. The V and J ends lost 3 bases and 7 bases respectively, with 16 bases between them. Germline CDR1 and CDR2: LGHNA and YSLEER. The CDR3 reads CASSQGGGKHNSPLHF. DNA of the CDR3: TGCGCCAGCAGCCAGGGGGGTGGGAAACACAATTCACCCCTCCACTTT.

This clonotype was seen repeatedly, ten times or more. The rearrangement uses TRBV7-2 and TRBJ1-2, with 7 bases matching TRBD1. Germline V gene sequence: CDR1 SGHTA, CDR2 FQGNSA. V shed 3 bases and J 4 bases; nucleotides not matched to a gene: 14. CDR3 length: 17 amino acids. This chain's CDR3 is CASSLGSIGGASYGYTF. The CDR3 region has the DNA TGTGCCAGCAGCTTGGGCTCTATAGGGGGCGCCTCCTATGGCTACACCTTC.

This clonotype was detected ten times or more. This sequence joins TRBV29-1 and TRBJ2-3; D call uncertain. CDR1 is SQVTM, CDR2 ANQGSEA, per germline. This CDR3 is built from 11 residues. V lost 6 bases and J 4 bases, leaving 8 bases between the germline ends. The CDR3 region is CSVSLADTQYF. The CDR3 region has the DNA TGCAGCGTCTCTCTGGCAGATACGCAGTATTTT.

This clonotype was detected ten times or more. This rearrangement joins TRBV28 to TRBJ1-2, with 10 bases that match TRBD1. The CDR3 spans 17 residues. The germline CDR1 and CDR2 sequences are MDHEN and SYDVKM. Trimming cost V 3 bases and J 5 bases; bases outside gene matches: 12. The CDR3 spells CASSLNRDRGLLYGYTF. CDR3 nucleotides: TGTGCCAGCAGTTTGAACCGGGACAGGGGATTACTTTATGGCTACACCTTC.